What follows describes a single T cell receptor (beta chain). The specificity of this receptor is unknown. Per-base quality was not reported, and no clone a single base away is much larger than it. High-throughput TCRbeta CDR3 sequencing of frozen genomic DNA was performed by immunoSEQ, including PCR amplification, mapping, bias correction and internal controls. Regarding the original processing steps: Only productive rearrangements were retained, and each unique TCRbeta sequence was defined by its CDR3 nucleotide sequence together with its V and J gene. A sequence counted as donor-reactive only if the sequence showed at least 5-fold expansion in CFSE-low cells compared with unstimulated pre-transplant cells and had a frequency of at least 0.01%. Minimum frequency thresholds were set for each subject on the basis of the unstimulated sample with the lowest template count, so that a detection power of at least 90% was ensured. Jensen-Shannon divergence between the top 1000 TCRbeta sequences post- versus pre-transplant served as the measure of repertoire turnover. Changes in detection of donor-reactive sequences were tested with two-sided Fisher's exact tests. Here the immuneACCESS table is served through TCRdb, limited to in-frame sequences with V and J called. Missing clones are a known gap in these copies; in checked studies unresolved V genes cover under half, and the rest lacks a known reason. The D gene and trimming were derived from the DNA, and the V and J assignments and clone size from that table. This sample is represented by roughly 50,000 clones; roughly 83% of them were singletons. The ten top clones hold about 8.1% of the sample.

This sample is drawn from a study of T cell clones after liver transplantation (dated by TCRdb to the late 2010s). Context from the whole study: ITN030ST, the source of the samples, was a randomized trial that attempted immunosuppression withdrawal within 2 years of liver transplantation. Three of the eight recipients were HCV-positive; the others were transplanted for non-autoimmune, non-viral indications. As an antigen-independent comparator for donor-reactive sequences, third party-reactive TCRbeta sequences were also identified from pre-transplant MLRs. Donor-reactive T cell clones were identified by TCRbeta sequencing following a pre-transplant mixed lymphocyte reaction and were subsequently tracked in post-transplant blood. Blood samples were collected pre-transplant, pre-randomization before withdrawal, and post-randomization after either full withdrawal or failed withdrawal. No induction therapy was given to the subjects, and standard immunosuppression was administered until randomization at 12-24 months post-transplant. The study cohort included 8 liver transplant recipients, of whom 3 were classified as tolerant and 5 as non-tolerant. Tolerance was defined as complete withdrawal of immunosuppression for at least one year without a rise in liver enzymes beyond twice the upper limit of normal.

What the time point label conveys for this sample: pre-transplant. Unstimulated PBMCs, after thawing, were stained for CD3, CD4 and CD8 and then FACS-sorted into CD3+CD4+ and CD3+CD8+ populations. Each of the 8 studied subjects was randomized to immunosuppression withdrawal. The Qiagen DNeasy Blood and Tissue Kit was used to isolate genomic DNA. General conclusions and limits of the study: The conclusions were preliminary, being limited by small, heterogeneous patient numbers and by non-standardized post-transplant time points. Because no allograft tissue specimens were available, donor-reactive T cells may have migrated into the graft instead of being deleted. Low numbers of available donor cells limited the measurable donor-reactive repertoire in two subjects. When repertoire turnover was taken into account, detection of donor-reactive sequences was significantly reduced in 7 of 8 subjects for CD4 and in 8 of 8 subjects for CD8. Circulating donor-reactive CD4 TCRbeta sequences fell significantly post-transplant in most of the 8 subjects, irrespective of tolerance or HCV status. The decline in donor-reactive sequences exceeded the decline in third party-reactive sequences, suggesting partial antigen-specific deletion that was unrelated to withdrawal success.

The source was CD4+ T cells from blood, collected before liver transplant. The sequence derives from a human donor who received a liver transplant.

The CDR3 protein: CASSQVGSGTSGTPWGTYEQYF. The nucleotide sequence reads as follows: TGCGCCAGCAGCCAGGTGGGGTCCGGGACTAGCGGGACCCCTTGGGGGACCTACGAGCAGTACTTC. The V and J segments used are TRBV4-3 and TRBJ2-7, with 13 central nucleotides matching TRBD2. The CDR3 covers 22 residues, taking in both the cysteine and the phenylalanine. Only the CDR3 part of the read is kept: 66 bases, read in frame from the first base. Trimming removed 3 bases from V and 2 bases from J; the gene matches leave 22 bases unexplained. Sequences LGHNA (CDR1) and YSLEER (CDR2) are obtained from the germline V gene.